Shown below are 24 T cell receptor beta chains from a single sample sequenced in a study of vaccination effects on CD4 cells after COVID-19. Investigators separated out CD4+ T cells once approximately 11 days of culture had passed. Clones were read by immunoSEQ multiplex PCR, and TCRdb kept only the in-frame ones, dropping some. The sample includes 65,000 to 80,000 clones, 75% to 80% of them seen just once. Their recognized antigens are unknown. The sample consisted of CD4+ T cells from PBMCs cultured without peptide, taken before COVID-19 vaccination. These receptor sequences come from a human donor who received a COVID-19 vaccine.

On this clone: The junction differs from germline at one of its ends, possibly a read error. CDR3 in amino acids: CASSSGRDYSEQFF. DNA of the CDR3: TGCGCCAGCAGCTCCGGAAGGGACTACAGTGAGCAGTTCTTC. The chain combines TRBV5-1 with TRBJ2-1; 7 bases are a match to TRBD2. Germline lookup yields CDR1 SGHRS and CDR2 YFSETQ. The CDR3 spans 14 residues.

The chain recombines TRBV2 with TRBJ1-1, with D unresolved. Germline CDR1 and CDR2: SNHLY and FYNNEI. V shed 9 bases and J shed 1 base, with 12 bases lying between them. The CDR3 sequence is 13 residues long. CDR3 nucleotides: TGTGCCAGAAAGCGAACAGCGAACACTGAAGCTTTCTTT. Encoded protein: CARKRTANTEAFF.

The chain is built from TRBV15 and TRBJ2-1; no clear D. The germline V gene encodes CDR1 LNHNV and CDR2 YYDKDF (reference sequence). This CDR3 has 17 amino acids. Between the trimmed V and J ends, which lost 0 bases and 0 bases, there was a span of 12 bases. CDR3 residues: CATSRDWATSSYNEQFF. The CDR3 nucleotides read TGTGCCACCAGCAGAGATTGGGCAACGAGCTCCTACAATGAGCAGTTCTTC.

The chain is built from TRBV6-5 and TRBJ2-2; a weak D match, TRBD1 (6 bases). The CDR3 loop spans 13 amino acids. CDR1 is MNHEY and CDR2 is SVGAGI in the germline V gene. Trimming pared 5 bases from V and 6 bases from J, leaving 10 bases between. The CDR3 loop is CASSPTGPGELFF. The CDR3 nucleotides read TGTGCCAGCAGTCCTACAGGGCCCGGGGAGCTGTTTTTT.

The J gene is TRBJ1-6, the V gene TRBV6-6; no firm D call. In germline, CDR1 is MNHNY, CDR2 SVGAGI (reference sequence). Trimming removed 6 bases from V and 7 bases from J, with 13 bases in between. The CDR3 consists of 14 residues. The CDR3: CASRSEGYNSPLHF. CDR3 in DNA: TGTGCCAGCAGATCCGAGGGTTACAATTCACCCCTCCACTTT.

CDR3 bases: TGCGCCAGCAGCCGAGGCCAGACAGGGTTCAGCACTGAAGCTTTCTTT. Its protein is CASSRGQTGFSTEAFF. The chain is built from TRBV4-3 and TRBJ1-1, with TRBD1 identical over 7 bases. Germline lookup yields CDR1 LGHNA and CDR2 YSLEER. V was pared by 4 bases and J by 4 bases, with 12 bases of the junction left unmatched. The CDR3 is made up of 16 amino acids.

The chain combines TRBV27 with TRBJ2-7, with 13 nucleotides matching TRBD2. V dropped 5 bases and J dropped 4; count of bases not matched to a gene: 5. This CDR3 is 15 amino acids long. Germline lookup yields CDR1 MNHEY and CDR2 SMNVEV (reference sequence). CDR3 DNA sequence: TGTGCCAGCAGTGCCCGGACTAGCGGGGGATACGAGCAGTACGTC. It is translated as CASSARTSGGYEQYV.

The genes are TRBV2 and TRBJ1-5; D uncertain. Between the trimmed V and J ends, which lost 6 bases and 9 bases, there was a span of 15 bases. The CDR3 extends over 13 amino acids. CDR1 is SNHLY and CDR2 is FYNNEI in the germline V gene. The CDR3 sequence is CASRRTGLSPQHF. The CDR3 DNA reads TGTGCCAGCAGGAGGACGGGATTATCGCCCCAGCATTTT.

The chain's CDR3 is CSVAQYQETQYF. The DNA for the CDR3 is TGCAGCGTTGCCCAGTACCAAGAGACCCAGTACTTC. V gene TRBV29-1 combines with J gene TRBJ2-5; D ambiguous. V gave up 4 bases and J gave up 0 bases, with 6 bases separating them. Germline-derived CDR1 and CDR2 are SQVTM and ANQGSEA. The CDR3 is made up of 12 amino acids.

The V and J genes are TRBV15 and TRBJ1-4, with TRBD1 matching over 7 bases. V trimming: 4 bases; J trimming: 0 bases; junction bases outside the gene matches: 8. This CDR3 comprises 17 residues. Looked up from germline, CDR1 is LNHNV and CDR2 is YYDKDF (reference sequence). Here the CDR3 DNA reads TGTGCCACCAGCACAACAGGGGATGGGGCAACTAATGAAAAACTGTTTTTT. Amino acids: CATSTTGDGATNEKLFF.

The rearrangement joins TRBV7-8 to TRBJ1-6, with no clear D. CDR1 SGHVS and CDR2 FQNEAQ come from the germline V gene. This CDR3 has 17 amino acids. V shed 2 bases and J shed 0 bases, with 11 bases lying between them. The CDR3 coding sequence is TGTGCCAGCAGCTTACGACGGTCGAGCTCCTATAATTCACCCCTCCACTTT. Protein product: CASSLRRSSSYNSPLHF. The entire variable domain, with the rest obtained from reference TRBV7-8 and TRBJ1-6, is as follows: GAGVSQSPRYKVAKRGQDVALRCDPISGHVSLFWYQQALGQGPEFLTYFQNEAQLDKSGLPSDRFFAERPEGSVSTLKIQRTQQEDSAVYLCASSLRRSSSYNSPLHFGNGTRLTVT.

The rearrangement joins TRBV10-2 to TRBJ2-3; perhaps TRBD2 as D (7 bases). The V end was cut by 3 bases, the J end by 5 bases, with 18 bases between. Germline V gives CDR1 WSHSY, CDR2 SAAADI. The CDR3 is 16 residues long. The CDR3 coding sequence is TGCGCCAGCAGTGAATGGGGGGGGCCTTCTAGAGATACGCAGTATTTT. Protein product: CASSEWGGPSRDTQYF.

The chain employs TRBV24-1 and TRBJ2-3; D is possibly TRBD1 (6 bases). In germline, CDR1 is KGHDR, CDR2 SFDVKD. This CDR3 region has 13 residues. The V and J ends lost 11 bases and 6 bases respectively, with 17 bases between them. The CDR3 region has the DNA TGTGCCATAGGTGGGGGCTACGCCGATACGCAGTATTTT. Amino acids: CAIGGGYADTQYF.

This clone was seen only once. The same CDR3 also results from other DNA sequences found in this sample. The J gene is TRBJ1-2, the V gene TRBV5-1, with no clear D. The CDR3 covers 13 residues. CDR1 is SGHRS and CDR2 is YFSETQ in the germline V gene. Trimming removed 0 bases at V and 5 bases at J, with 8 bases between. Here the CDR3 reads CASSLEGSYGYTF. The DNA for the CDR3 is TGCGCCAGCAGCTTGGAGGGCAGTTATGGCTACACCTTC.

This clone was seen a single time. This rearrangement joins TRBV11-2 to TRBJ2-7; TRBD1 matches at 8 bases. The V gene's germline CDR1 is SGHAT and CDR2 FQNNGV. J gave up 2 bases and V 5 bases, and 5 bases lay outside the gene matches. This CDR3 contains 14 residues. CDR3 nucleotides: TGTGCCAGCAGCCAAGGACAGGGTACCTACGAGCAGTACGTC. It is translated as CASSQGQGTYEQYV.

The gene calls are TRBV24-1 and TRBJ2-1, with 8 nucleotides matching TRBD2. This CDR3 has 16 amino acids. J was trimmed by 1 base and V by 4 bases; bases with no gene match: 5. The germline CDR1 and CDR2 sequences are KGHDR and SFDVKD. In nucleotides, the CDR3 is TGTGCCACCAGTGACCAGGCGGGGGGATCCTACAATGAGCAGTTCTTC. It is translated as CATSDQAGGSYNEQFF.

DNA of the CDR3: TGTGCCAGTAGAACGGACAGGAGAAACACCATATATTTT. Translating it yields CASRTDRRNTIYF. The chain recombines TRBV19 with TRBJ1-3; TRBD1 aligns across 7 bases. The CDR3 loop spans 13 amino acids. Losses at the gene ends were 6 bases for V and 5 bases for J; bases not matched to a gene: 4. Germline CDR1 is LNHDA and CDR2 is SQIVND (reference sequence).

The V and J genes are TRBV11-2 and TRBJ2-7, with TRBD2 matching 7 bases. The germline V gene encodes CDR1 SGHAT and CDR2 FQNNGV. The J segment lost 1 base and the V segment lost 4 bases, leaving 4 bases of the junction unmatched. The CDR3 is 14 residues long. The CDR3 protein is CASSWGGGSYEQYV. The CDR3 DNA is TGTGCCAGCAGCTGGGGGGGTGGGTCCTACGAGCAGTACGTC.

The V gene is TRBV18, the J gene TRBJ2-3, with D unclear. This CDR3 comprises 17 residues. Germline loops: CDR1 KGHSH, CDR2 LQKENI. The V end was cut by 2 bases, the J end by 1 base, with 16 bases between. In DNA, the CDR3 is TGTGCCAGCTCACCAACAATTCTCGGGCAGGGCACAGATACGCAGTATTTT. It codes for CASSPTILGQGTDTQYF.

The chain uses TRBV29-1 and TRBJ2-3, with 12 bases that match TRBD2. The CDR3 covers 16 residues. J gave up 1 base and V 0 bases, and 2 bases lay outside the gene matches. In germline, CDR1 is SQVTM, CDR2 ANQGSEA. CDR3 bases: TGCAGCGTTGAAGATTGGACTAGCGGGGGCACAGATACGCAGTATTTT. Translated, it gives CSVEDWTSGGTDTQYF.

This chain joins TRBV24-1 and TRBJ2-1; 7 nucleotides align to TRBD2. J lost 4 bases, V lost 4 bases, and 9 bases had no gene match. Germline V gene sequence: CDR1 KGHDR, CDR2 SFDVKD. This CDR3 comprises 16 residues. CDR3 bases: TGTGCCACCAGTGACCTAGGTAGGGGAGGGTACAATGAGCAGTTCTTC. Translated: CATSDLGRGGYNEQFF.

This clone appeared a single time. This chain uses TRBV7-2 with TRBJ2-1, with a possible D match to TRBD1 (6 bases). The CDR3 is made up of 13 amino acids. Trimming stripped 4 bases from V and 5 bases from J, with 9 bases between. The germline CDR1 and CDR2 sequences are SGHTA and FQGNSA. CDR3 coding DNA: TGTGCCAGCAGCTCGCACAGGGACAATGAGCAGTTCTTC. This sequence encodes CASSSHRDNEQFF.

The CDR3 loop is CSVEGTGMNTEAFF. The CDR3 region has the DNA TGCAGCGTTGAAGGGACGGGAATGAACACTGAAGCTTTCTTT. The chain joins TRBV29-1 to TRBJ1-1; the D is unclear. The CDR3 loop spans 14 amino acids. The V and J ends lost 1 base and 0 bases respectively, with 9 bases between them. The germline V gene encodes CDR1 SQVTM and CDR2 ANQGSEA.

The CDR3 coding sequence is TGTGCCAGCAGCACCGCAGGACAACTGGAGACCCAGTACTTC. This translates into CASSTAGQLETQYF. This chain connects TRBV5-4 to TRBJ2-5; TRBD1 might be the D (5 bases). V lost 4 bases to trimming and J lost 5 bases, with 15 bases between them. This CDR3 has 14 amino acids. The germline CDR1 and CDR2 sequences are SGHNT and YYREEE (reference sequence).